This T cell receptor (beta chain) is from a study of post-analysis software for immune sequencing data. Concerning this clonotype itself: What it recognizes is unknown. Since a much larger clone is just one base distant, this may be a read error.

Overall study results and limits: Compared with controls, patients had more of five TRBV segments, including TRBV5-6, TRBV5-1 and TRBV20-1. Strong co-clustering by F measure was seen for same-batch samples.

Unique-molecular-identifier-tagged TCR beta cDNA libraries were used. TCRdb independently ran MiXCR on the PCR reads; one entry per CDR3 protein. The repertoire holds some 260,000 distinct CDR3 sequences, with 30% to 45% as singletons. The CDR3 runs to 17 residues. V gave up 3 bases and J gave up 7 bases; unmatched junction bases: 14. Germline CDR1 reads KGHDR; CDR2 reads SFDVKD. The specimen was blood. The sequence came from a girl under 18 with multiple sclerosis. V and J are TRBV24-1 and TRBJ2-7; 10 positions match TRBD2. CDR3 sequence reads: CATSDPTGSGRGNEQYF. The DNA for the CDR3 is TGTGCCACCAGTGATCCGACAGGGAGCGGGAGGGGCAATGAGCAGTACTTC.